These 6 T cell receptor beta chains originate from one sample sequenced in a study of shared clonotypes between healthy human individuals. The repertoire was sequenced with immunoSEQ multiplex PCR; TCRdb's copy has only in-frame clones and lacks some. Among 2 million to 2.5 million clones, more than 85% were seen once, and the ten largest hold 0.36%. Sequenced sample: naive CD4+ T cells from PBMCs. Subset: CD45RA+ positively selected. The receptors derive from a man aged 18 to 30 in good health. Some clones in this sample may be carry-over from other donors' samples.

Of note for this clone: Within the sample, other DNA sequences also encode this same CDR3. The chain combines TRBV11-2 with TRBJ1-5, with D perhaps matching TRBD1 (6 bases). CDR1 is SGHAT, CDR2 FQNNGV, per germline. This CDR3 region has 13 residues. V was pared by 5 bases and J by 2 bases, with 7 bases between. In DNA, the CDR3 is TGTGCCAGCAGCCCAGGGGGCAATCAGCCCCAGCATTTT. Translation gives CASSPGGNQPQHF.

The V gene is TRBV6-1, the J gene TRBJ2-7, with TRBD1 matching over 7 bases. V gave up 6 bases and J gave up 0 bases; unmatched junction bases: 5. Germline CDR1 and CDR2: MNHNS and SASEGT. This CDR3 is 14 amino acids long. The CDR3 loop is CASRTRDSSYEQYF. The CDR3 DNA follows: TGTGCCAGCAGAACTCGGGACAGCTCCTACGAGCAGTACTTC.

The chain uses TRBV28 and TRBJ2-4; 7 bases are shared with TRBD1. CDR3 length: 16 residues. Trimming at V came to 6 bases and at J to 0 bases, leaving 8 bases not matched to a gene. Germline V gene data show CDR1 as MDHEN and CDR2 as SYDVKM. The CDR3 is CASSTQGPQAKNIQYF. The CDR3 DNA reads as TGTGCCAGCAGCACACAGGGGCCTCAAGCCAAAAACATTCAGTACTTC.

The chain uses TRBV7-6 and TRBJ1-2; 7 positions agree with TRBD1. There are 13 residues in the CDR3. Trimming at V came to 5 bases and at J to 7 bases, leaving 7 bases not matched to a gene. Germline values: CDR1 SGHVS, CDR2 FNYEAQ. The CDR3 loop is CASSPGDRAGYTF. The CDR3 DNA is TGTGCCAGCAGCCCAGGAGACAGGGCTGGCTACACCTTC.

The V and J genes are TRBV4-1 and TRBJ1-2; 9 bases match TRBD1. Trimming removed 4 bases from V and 2 bases from J; junction bases left unmatched: 8. Germline-derived CDR1 and CDR2 are MGHRA and YSYEKL. The CDR3 sequence is 16 residues long. Here the CDR3 DNA reads TGCGCCAGCAGCCTACGACAGGGGGGTAGAAACTATGGCTACACCTTC. Its translation is CASSLRQGGRNYGYTF.

Of note for this clone: Different DNA sequences within this sample yield the same CDR3. This chain uses TRBV6-5 with TRBJ2-7; 12 bases line up with TRBD1. The CDR3 is made up of 15 amino acids. CDR1 is MNHEY, CDR2 SVGAGI, per germline. V lost 2 bases, J lost 4 bases, and 3 bases stayed unmatched. CDR3 DNA: TGTGCCAGCAGTTACCGGGACAGGGGGCCTTACGAGCAGTACTTC. Its protein product is CASSYRDRGPYEQYF.